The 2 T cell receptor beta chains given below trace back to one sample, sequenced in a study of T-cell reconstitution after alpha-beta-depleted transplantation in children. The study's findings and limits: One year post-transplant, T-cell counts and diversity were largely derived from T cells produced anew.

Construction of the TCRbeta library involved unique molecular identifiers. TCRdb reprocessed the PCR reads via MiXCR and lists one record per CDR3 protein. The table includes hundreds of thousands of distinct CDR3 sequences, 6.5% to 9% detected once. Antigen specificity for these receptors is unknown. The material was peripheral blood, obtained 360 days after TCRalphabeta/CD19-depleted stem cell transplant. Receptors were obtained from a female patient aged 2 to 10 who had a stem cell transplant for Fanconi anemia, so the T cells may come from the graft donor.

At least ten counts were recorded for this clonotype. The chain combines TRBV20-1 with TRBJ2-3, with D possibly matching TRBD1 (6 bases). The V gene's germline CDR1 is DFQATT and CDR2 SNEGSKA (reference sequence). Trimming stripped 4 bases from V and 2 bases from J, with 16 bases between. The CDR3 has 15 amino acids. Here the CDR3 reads CSANLVYRVTDTQYF. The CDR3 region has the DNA TGCAGTGCTAATCTGGTTTACAGGGTCACAGATACGCAGTATTTT.

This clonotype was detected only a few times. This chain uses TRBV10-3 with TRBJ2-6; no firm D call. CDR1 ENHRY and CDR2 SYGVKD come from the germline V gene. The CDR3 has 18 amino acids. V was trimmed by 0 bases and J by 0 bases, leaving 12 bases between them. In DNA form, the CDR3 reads TGTGCCATCAGTGAGTCGGGGTCAGGCCGCTCTGGGGCCAACGTCCTGACTTTC. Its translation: CAISESGSGRSGANVLTF.